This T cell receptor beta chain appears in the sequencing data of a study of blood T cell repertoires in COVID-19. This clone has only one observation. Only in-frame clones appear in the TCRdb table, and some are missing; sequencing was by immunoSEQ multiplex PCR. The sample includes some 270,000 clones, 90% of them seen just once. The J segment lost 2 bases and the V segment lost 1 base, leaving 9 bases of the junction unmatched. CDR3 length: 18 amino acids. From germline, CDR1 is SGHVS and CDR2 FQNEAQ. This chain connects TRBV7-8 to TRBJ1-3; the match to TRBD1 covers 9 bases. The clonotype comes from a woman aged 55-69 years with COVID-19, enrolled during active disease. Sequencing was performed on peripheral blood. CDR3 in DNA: TGTGCCAGCAGCTTAGGCGTAACAGGGGGCAGCGCTGGAAACACCATATATTTT. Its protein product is CASSLGVTGGSAGNTIYF. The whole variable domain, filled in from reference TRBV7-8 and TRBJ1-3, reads GAGVSQSPRYKVAKRGQDVALRCDPISGHVSLFWYQQALGQGPEFLTYFQNEAQLDKSGLPSDRFFAERPEGSVSTLKIQRTQQEDSAVYLCASSLGVTGGSAGNTIYFGEGSWLTVV.